This TCR beta chain was sequenced in a study of shared clonotypes between healthy human individuals. At the level of the study: Three men and a couple of women, aged 18 to 49, were donors. Study-wide points: At large depth, rarefaction still showed sorted-subset sequencing to be incomplete. How much donors shared clonotypes was expected to be affected by sequencing depth.

As to this clone: Its antigen is undetermined.

V lost 4 bases and J lost 11, with 14 bases in between. The V gene's germline CDR1 is SGHTA and CDR2 FQGNSA. This CDR3 region has 12 residues. Genomic DNA of every subset was divided equally among multiple immunoSEQ plates. Using immunoSEQ multiplex PCR, the repertoire was profiled, and TCRdb retains in-frame clones only, with some absent. Found here are about 1 million clones, about 75% of them singletons; the top ten hold over 1.3%. This TCR was sampled from a man in his late teens or twenties in good health. Material for sequencing was memory CD4+ T cells sorted from blood. As to subset: CD45RA-negative fraction. V is TRBV7-2 and J is TRBJ1-1; tentatively, D is TRBD1 (5 bases). Here the CDR3 reads CASSSLVRGAFF. In nucleotides, the CDR3 is TGTGCCAGCAGCTCCCTCGTGAGGGGCGCTTTCTTT.